These 5 T cell receptor beta chains came from one sample sequenced in a study of shared clonotypes between healthy human individuals. This table comes from immunoSEQ multiplex PCR, and its TCRdb copy is limited to in-frame clones, with some not included. The sample lists roughly 2,500,000 clones, 93% occurring once. Sequences were obtained from naive CD4+ T cells from PBMCs. The sample's subset: CD45RA+ positively selected. The receptor source for this set is a man between 18 and 35 years old in good health. Some clones in this sample may be carry-over from other donors' samples.

The chain combines TRBV7-3 with TRBJ2-2; 10 bases align to TRBD1. CDR1 and CDR2 (germline): SGHTA, FQGTGA. V shed 4 bases and J 5 bases; nucleotides not matched to a gene: 10. This CDR3 is 17 amino acids long. The CDR3 here is CASSSQDRGRGTGELFF. CDR3 coding DNA: TGTGCCAGCAGCTCCCAAGACAGGGGGCGAGGAACCGGGGAGCTGTTTTTT.

The chain has TRBV11-3 and TRBJ2-1; TRBD2 matches 9 bases. J was trimmed by 6 bases and V by 3 bases; bases with no gene match: 3. The CDR3 covers 14 residues. Germline CDR1 SGHNT, CDR2 YENEEA. The CDR3 bases are TGTGCCAGCAGCTTTGGACTAGCGTCCAATGAGCAGTTCTTC. Protein product: CASSFGLASNEQFF.

This clone has a single count. The J gene is TRBJ1-1, the V gene TRBV5-1; D uncertain. CDR1 is SGHRS, CDR2 YFSETQ, per germline. Trimming stripped 0 bases from V and 4 bases from J, with 10 bases between. CDR3 size: 14 residues. The CDR3 nucleotides are TGCGCCAGCAGCTTGGGCATGCCCAGCACTGAAGCTTTCTTT. Translating gives CASSLGMPSTEAFF.

The chain recombines TRBV2 with TRBJ1-2, with 7 bases fitting TRBD1. Germline trimming cut 3 bases from V and 3 bases from J; bases unmatched to any gene: 7. CDR1 SNHLY and CDR2 FYNNEI come from the germline V gene. The CDR3 is made up of 15 amino acids. CDR3 protein: CASSDLAGGDYGYTF. The CDR3 DNA reads TGTGCCAGCAGTGATTTGGCAGGGGGAGACTATGGCTACACCTTC.

J is TRBJ1-2 and V is TRBV28; perhaps TRBD1 as D (6 bases). The CDR3 is 14 amino acids. Trimming took off 3 bases at V and 6 bases at J, with 14 bases between the two ends. From germline, CDR1 is MDHEN and CDR2 SYDVKM. The DNA for the CDR3 is TGTGCCAGCAGTTTTATAGGGACATGGGATGGCTACACCTTC. Its protein product is CASSFIGTWDGYTF.